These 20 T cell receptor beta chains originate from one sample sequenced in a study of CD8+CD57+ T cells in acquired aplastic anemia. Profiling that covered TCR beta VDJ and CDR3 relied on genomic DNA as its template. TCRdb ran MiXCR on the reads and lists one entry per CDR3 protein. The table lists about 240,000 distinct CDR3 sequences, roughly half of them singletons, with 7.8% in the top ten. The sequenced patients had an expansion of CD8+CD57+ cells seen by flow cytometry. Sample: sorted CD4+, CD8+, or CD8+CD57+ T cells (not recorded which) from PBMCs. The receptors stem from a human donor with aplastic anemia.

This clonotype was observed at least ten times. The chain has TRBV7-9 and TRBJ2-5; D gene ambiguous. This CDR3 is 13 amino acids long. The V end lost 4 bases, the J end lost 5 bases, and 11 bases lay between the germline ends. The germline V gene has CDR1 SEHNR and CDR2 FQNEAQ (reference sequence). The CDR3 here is CASSYSLGETQYF. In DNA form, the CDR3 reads TGTGCCAGCAGCTACTCGCTTGGTGAGACCCAGTACTTC.

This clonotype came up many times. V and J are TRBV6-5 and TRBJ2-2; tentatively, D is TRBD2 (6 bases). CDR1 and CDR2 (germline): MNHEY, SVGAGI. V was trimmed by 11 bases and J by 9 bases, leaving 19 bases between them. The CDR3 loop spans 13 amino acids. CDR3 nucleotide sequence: TGTGCCTCTTCGGGAGACCAAGATAGGGAGCTGTTTTTT. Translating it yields CASSGDQDRELFF.

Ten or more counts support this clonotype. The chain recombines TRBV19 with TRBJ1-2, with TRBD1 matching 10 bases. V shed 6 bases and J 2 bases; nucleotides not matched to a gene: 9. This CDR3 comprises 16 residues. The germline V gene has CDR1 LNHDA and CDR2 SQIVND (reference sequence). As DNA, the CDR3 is TGTGCCAGTAGCACTCCGGGACAGGGGCCGAACTATGGCTACACCTTC. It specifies CASSTPGQGPNYGYTF.

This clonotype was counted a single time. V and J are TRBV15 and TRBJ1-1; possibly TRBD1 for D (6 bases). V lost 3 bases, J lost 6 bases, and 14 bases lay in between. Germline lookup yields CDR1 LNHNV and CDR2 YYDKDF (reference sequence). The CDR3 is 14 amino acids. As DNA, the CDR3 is TGTGCCACCAGCAGCCGTACAGGGTGGTCTGAAGCTTTCTTT. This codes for CATSSRTGWSEAFF.

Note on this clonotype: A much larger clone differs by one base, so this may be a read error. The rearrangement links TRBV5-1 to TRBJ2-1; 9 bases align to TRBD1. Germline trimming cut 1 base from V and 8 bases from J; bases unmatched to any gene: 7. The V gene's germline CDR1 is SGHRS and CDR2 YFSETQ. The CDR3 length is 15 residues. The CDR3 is CASSLRDRAFYEQFF. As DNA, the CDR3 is TGCGCCAGCAGCTTGAGGGACAGGGCATTCTATGAGCAGTTCTTC.

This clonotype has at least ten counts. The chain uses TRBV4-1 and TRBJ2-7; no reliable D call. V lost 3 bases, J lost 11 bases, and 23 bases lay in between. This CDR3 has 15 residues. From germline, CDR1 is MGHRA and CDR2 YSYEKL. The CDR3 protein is CASSQTELARPPKYF. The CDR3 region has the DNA TGCGCCAGCAGCCAGACGGAGCTGGCCCGACCCCCCAAGTACTTC.

CDR3 nucleotides: TGTGCCAGCAGTTTAAGAAGGGTCACTGAAGCTTTCTTT. Translating it yields CASSLRRVTEAFF. This chain links TRBV25-1 with TRBJ1-1; D call uncertain. The CDR3 spans 13 residues. V lost 5 bases and J 4 bases, leaving 11 bases between the germline ends. Germline V gives CDR1 MGHDK, CDR2 SYGVNS.

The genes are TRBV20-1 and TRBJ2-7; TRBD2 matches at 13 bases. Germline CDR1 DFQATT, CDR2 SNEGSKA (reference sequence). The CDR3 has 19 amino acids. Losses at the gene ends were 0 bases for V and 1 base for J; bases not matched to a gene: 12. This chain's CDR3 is CSARDPSTSGRLASYEQYF. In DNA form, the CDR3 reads TGCAGTGCTAGAGACCCCTCGACTAGCGGGAGGTTAGCATCCTACGAGCAGTACTTC.

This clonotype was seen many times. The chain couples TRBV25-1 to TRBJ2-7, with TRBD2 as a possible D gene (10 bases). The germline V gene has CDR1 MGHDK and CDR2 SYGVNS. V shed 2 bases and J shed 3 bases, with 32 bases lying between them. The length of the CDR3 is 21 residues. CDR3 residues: CASSEGDRVDGAGGPFYEQYF. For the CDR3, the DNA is TGTGCCAGCAGTGAAGGGGACAGGGTGGATGGAGCGGGAGGGCCGTTCTACGAGCAGTACTTC.

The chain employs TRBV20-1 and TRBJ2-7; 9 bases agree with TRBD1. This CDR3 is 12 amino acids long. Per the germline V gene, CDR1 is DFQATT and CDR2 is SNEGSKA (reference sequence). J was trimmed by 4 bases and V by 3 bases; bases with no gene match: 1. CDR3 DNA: TGCAGTGCTAGGGGGACAGGGTACGAGCAGTACTTC. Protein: CSARGTGYEQYF.

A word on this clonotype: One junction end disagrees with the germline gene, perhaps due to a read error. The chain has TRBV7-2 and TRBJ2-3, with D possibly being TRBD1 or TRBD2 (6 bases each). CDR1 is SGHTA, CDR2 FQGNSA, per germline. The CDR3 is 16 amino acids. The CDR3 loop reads CVSSLRYWGAMDTQYF. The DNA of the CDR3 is TGTGTCAGCAGCTTAAGGTATTGGGGGGCCATGGATACGCAGTATTTT.

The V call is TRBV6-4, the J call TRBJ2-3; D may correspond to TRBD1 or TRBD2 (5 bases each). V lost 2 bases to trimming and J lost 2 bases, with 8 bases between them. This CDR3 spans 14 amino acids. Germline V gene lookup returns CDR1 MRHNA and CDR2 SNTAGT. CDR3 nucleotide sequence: TGTGCCAGCAGTGACGGGACCCACACAGATACGCAGTATTTT. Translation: CASSDGTHTDTQYF.

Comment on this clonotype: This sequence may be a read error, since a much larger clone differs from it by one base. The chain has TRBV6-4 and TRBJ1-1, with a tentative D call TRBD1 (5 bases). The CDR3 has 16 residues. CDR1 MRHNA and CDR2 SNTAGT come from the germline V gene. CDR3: CASSESGGITNTGAFF. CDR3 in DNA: TGTGCCAGCAGTGAGTCGGGGGGAATAACGAACACTGGAGCTTTCTTT.

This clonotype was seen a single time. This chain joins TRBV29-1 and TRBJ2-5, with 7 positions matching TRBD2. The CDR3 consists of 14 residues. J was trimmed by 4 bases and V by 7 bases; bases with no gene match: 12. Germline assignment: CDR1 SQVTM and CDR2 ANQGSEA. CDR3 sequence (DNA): TGCAGCGGGGGGGGTCGGGGACCAGGAGAGACCCAGTACTTC. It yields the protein CSGGGRGPGETQYF. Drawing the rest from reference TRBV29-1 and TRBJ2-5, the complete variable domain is SAVISQKPSRDICQRGTSLTIQCQVDSQVTMMFWYRQQPGQSLTLIATANQGSEATYESGFVIDKFPISRPNLTFSTLTVSNMSPEDSSIYLCSGGGRGPGETQYFGPGTRLLVL.

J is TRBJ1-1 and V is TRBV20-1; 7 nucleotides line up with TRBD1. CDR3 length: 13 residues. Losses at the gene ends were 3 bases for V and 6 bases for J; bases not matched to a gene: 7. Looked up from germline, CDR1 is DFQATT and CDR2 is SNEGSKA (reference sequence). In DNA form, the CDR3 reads TGCAGTGCTAGGAAGACAGGGTTCGCTGAAGCTTTCTTT. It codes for CSARKTGFAEAFF.

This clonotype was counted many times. Here the CDR3 DNA reads TGCGCCAGCAGTCCAAGCTCCCATGAGCAGTTCTTC. Protein: CASSPSSHEQFF. V gene TRBV10-1 combines with J gene TRBJ2-1, with D unclear. V was pared by 5 bases and J by 8 bases, with 10 bases between. Germline CDR1 WNHNN, CDR2 SYGVQD (reference sequence). There are 12 residues in the CDR3.

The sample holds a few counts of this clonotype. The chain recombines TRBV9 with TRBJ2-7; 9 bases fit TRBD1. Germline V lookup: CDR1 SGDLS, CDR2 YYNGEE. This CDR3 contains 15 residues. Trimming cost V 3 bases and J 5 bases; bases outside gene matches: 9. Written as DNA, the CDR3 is TGTGCCAGCAGCGAAACAGGGGGCGCAGGCGACGAGCAGTACTTC. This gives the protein CASSETGGAGDEQYF.

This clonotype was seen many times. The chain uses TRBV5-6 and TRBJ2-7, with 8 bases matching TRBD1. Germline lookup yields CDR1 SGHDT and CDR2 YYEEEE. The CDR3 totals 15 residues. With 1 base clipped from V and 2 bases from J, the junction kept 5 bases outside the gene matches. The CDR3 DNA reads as TGTGCCAGCAGCTTGTTGGGGACAGGAACCTACGAGCAGTACTTC. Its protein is CASSLLGTGTYEQYF.

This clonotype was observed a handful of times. The CDR3 DNA sequence: TGCGCCAGCAGCCGGGCCAACGTCCTGACTTTC. It codes for CASSRANVLTF. The chain uses TRBV5-1 and TRBJ2-6; D unresolved. Germline V gene lookup returns CDR1 SGHRS and CDR2 YFSETQ. Trimming took off 4 bases at V and 5 bases at J, with 1 base between the two ends. The CDR3 is 11 amino acids. Together with reference TRBV5-1 and TRBJ2-6, the CDR3 gives the full variable domain: KAGVTQTPRYLIKTRGQQVTLSCSPISGHRSVSWYQQTPGQGLQFLFEYFSETQRNKGNFPGRFSGRQFSNSRSEMNVSTLELGDSALYLCASSRANVLTFGAGSRLTVL.

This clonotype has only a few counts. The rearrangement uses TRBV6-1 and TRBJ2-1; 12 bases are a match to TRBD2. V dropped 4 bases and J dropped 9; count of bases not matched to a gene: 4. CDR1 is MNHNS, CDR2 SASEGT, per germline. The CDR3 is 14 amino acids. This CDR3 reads CASSVTSGSSEQFF. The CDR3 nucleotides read TGTGCCAGCAGTGTGACTAGCGGGAGCTCTGAGCAGTTCTTC.